The 28 T cell receptor beta chains below all came from one sample that was sequenced in a study of identical twins. TCRdb used MiXCR to reprocess the 5' RACE reads, holding one entry per CDR3 protein. The data show approximately 410,000 distinct CDR3 sequences, approximately 18% seen once. Sequencing was carried out using naive T cells sorted from blood. The receptors here all came from a middle-aged man in good health.

This clonotype was seen only a few times. CDR3 loop: CASRVLAGDYEQFF. The CDR3 DNA reads TGTGCCAGCCGGGTTCTAGCGGGGGATTATGAGCAGTTCTTC. The J gene is TRBJ2-1, the V gene TRBV6-1, with 10 bases fitting TRBD2. Germline CDR1 and CDR2: MNHNS and SASEGT. CDR3 length: 14 residues. V shed 8 bases, J shed 8 bases, and the junction held 9 bases outside the gene matches.

The chain couples TRBV7-8 to TRBJ2-3; TRBD1 matches 9 bases. Germline CDR1 is SGHVS and CDR2 is FQNEAQ. V shed 2 bases, J shed 5 bases, and the junction held 8 bases outside the gene matches. There are 16 residues in the CDR3. CDR3 amino acids: CASSLSGTGFGDTQYF. CDR3 nucleotides: TGTGCCAGCAGCTTATCCGGGACAGGGTTTGGAGATACGCAGTATTTT.

Note on this clonotype: A read error may be the cause here, since a much bigger clone is one base away. This sequence joins TRBV2 and TRBJ1-3; maybe TRBD1 (5 bases). Per the germline V gene, CDR1 is SNHLY and CDR2 is FYNNEI. This CDR3 spans 15 amino acids. CDR3 amino acids: CAGRSSGSSGNTIYF. The CDR3 region has the DNA TGTGCCGGCAGGTCATCAGGGTCCTCTGGAAACACCATATATTTT.

This clonotype occurred a few times. The chain has TRBV4-2 and TRBJ2-1; D call uncertain. Germline CDR1 reads LGHNA; CDR2 reads YNFKEQ. V was cut by 10 bases and J by 2 bases, with 21 bases left in between. The length of the CDR3 is 16 residues. CDR3 DNA sequence: TGTGCCACCGCCCCCTTTGCAAGTAACACCTACAATGAGCAGTTCTTC. It yields the protein CATAPFASNTYNEQFF.

The V and J genes are TRBV20-1 and TRBJ1-5; D is unresolved. CDR1 is DFQATT, CDR2 SNEGSKA, per germline (reference sequence). Trimming pared 6 bases from V and 0 bases from J, leaving 9 bases between. The CDR3 totals 13 residues. CDR3 DNA: TGCAGTGCAGCACTGCATAGCAATCAGCCCCAGCATTTT. It codes for CSAALHSNQPQHF.

The chain uses TRBV12-3 or TRBV12-4 and TRBJ2-5; D might be TRBD1 or TRBD2, each matching 6 bases. The length of the CDR3 is 13 residues. Deletions cut 6 bases from V and 5 bases from J, with 13 bases between. The CDR3 coding sequence is TGTGCCAGCAGACGGGGGCAAGGCGAGACCCAGTACTTC. Amino acid sequence: CASRRGQGETQYF.

This clonotype was observed at least ten times. V and J are TRBV7-2 and TRBJ2-3; D not certain. The CDR3 is 13 amino acids. With 5 bases removed from V and 4 bases from J, the gap between germline ends came to 10 bases. Germline CDR1 reads SGHTA; CDR2 reads FQGNSA. CDR3 in DNA: TGTGCCAGCAGCCACAGTCTTTCAGATACGCAGTATTTT. Translating gives CASSHSLSDTQYF.

This clonotype was detected ten times or more. The V gene is TRBV6-2 or TRBV6-3, the J gene TRBJ2-7, with D tentatively TRBD1 or TRBD2 (6 bases each). V gave up 8 bases and J gave up 6 bases, with 20 bases separating them. The CDR3 covers 14 residues. CDR1 is MNHEY, CDR2 SVGEGT, per germline. The DNA of the CDR3 is TGTGCCAGCCGGGGGATTGGGGGGCCGAGCGAGCAGTACTTC. As protein: CASRGIGGPSEQYF.

This clonotype appeared many times. The V and J genes are TRBV4-3 and TRBJ2-2; D might be TRBD1 (6 bases). Trimming took off 0 bases at V and 7 bases at J, with 12 bases between the two ends. This CDR3 has 15 amino acids. Germline V lookup: CDR1 LGHNA, CDR2 YSLEER. CDR3 residues: CASSQDVRGSGELFF. The CDR3 nucleotides are TGCGCCAGCAGCCAAGATGTCAGGGGTAGCGGGGAGCTGTTTTTT.

The chain combines TRBV4-3 with TRBJ2-3; the match to TRBD2 covers 8 bases. Germline CDR1 and CDR2: LGHNA and YSLEER. This CDR3 has 14 amino acids. The V gene end was trimmed by 4 bases and the J gene end by 2 bases; junction bases not matched to a gene: 2. The CDR3 is CASSRSGTTDTQYF. CDR3 nucleotides: TGCGCCAGCAGCCGTAGCGGGACCACAGATACGCAGTATTTT.

This clonotype was observed a few times. The V call is TRBV28, the J call TRBJ2-7; D ambiguous. Trimming stripped 3 bases from V and 7 bases from J, with 7 bases between. The CDR3 runs to 11 residues. CDR1 and CDR2 from the germline V gene are MDHEN and SYDVKM. This CDR3 reads CASSFWGEQYF. In DNA form, the CDR3 reads TGTGCCAGCAGTTTTTGGGGTGAGCAGTACTTC. Supplemented by reference TRBV28 and TRBJ2-7, the full variable domain reads DVKVTQSSRYLVKRTGEKVFLECVQDMDHENMFWYRQDPGLGLRLIYFSYDVKMKEKGDIPEGYSVSREKKERFSLILESASTNQTSMYLCASSFWGEQYFGPGTRLTVT.

This clonotype was recorded at least ten times. The chain combines TRBV6-2 or TRBV6-3 with TRBJ2-5, with TRBD2 matching 9 bases. Trimming at V came to 6 bases and at J to 5 bases, leaving 10 bases not matched to a gene. Germline lookup yields CDR1 MNHEY and CDR2 SVGEGT. The CDR3 has 15 amino acids. CDR3 sequence: CASRTTGTSKETQYF. The CDR3 DNA reads as TGTGCCAGCAGGACTACCGGGACTAGCAAGGAGACCCAGTACTTC.

With regard to this clonotype: This may be a read error: a much more frequent sequence differs by one nucleotide. V is TRBV29-1 and J is TRBJ2-1; unclear D gene. Germline V lookup: CDR1 SQVTM, CDR2 ANQGSEA. The CDR3 covers 12 residues. V gave up 7 bases and J gave up 5 bases, with 12 bases separating them. DNA of the CDR3: TGCAGCGCCATGGGCGGTGACAATGAGCAGTTCTTC. Its translation: CSAMGGDNEQFF.

The gene calls are TRBV28 and TRBJ2-7; 8 bases are a match to TRBD2. The junction had 11 bases not matched to a gene; V was cut back by 6 bases and J by 1 base. The CDR3 extends over 16 amino acids. CDR1 is MDHEN, CDR2 SYDVKM, per germline. The CDR3 reads CASSGSGAKVSYEQYF. DNA of the CDR3: TGTGCCAGCAGCGGTAGCGGGGCCAAGGTATCCTACGAGCAGTACTTC. The entire variable domain, with the rest obtained from reference TRBV28 and TRBJ2-7, is as follows: DVKVTQSSRYLVKRTGEKVFLECVQDMDHENMFWYRQDPGLGLRLIYFSYDVKMKEKGDIPEGYSVSREKKERFSLILESASTNQTSMYLCASSGSGAKVSYEQYFGPGTRLTVT.

This clonotype was counted between two and nine times. The chain employs TRBV5-4 and TRBJ2-1, with 11 positions matching TRBD2. CDR3 length: 16 amino acids. In germline, CDR1 is SGHNT, CDR2 YYREEE (reference sequence). The junction had 10 bases not matched to a gene; V was cut back by 5 bases and J by 6 bases. CDR3 bases: TGTGCCAGCAGGCGGGGAACTAGCGGGAGTGCCAATGAGCAGTTCTTC. It yields the protein CASRRGTSGSANEQFF.

The V and J genes are TRBV5-1 and TRBJ2-3; D ambiguous. In germline, CDR1 is SGHRS, CDR2 YFSETQ. The ends were cut back, 2 bases at V and 2 bases at J, with 12 bases in the middle. The CDR3 is 15 amino acids. The CDR3 region has the DNA TGCGCCAGCAGCTTTTTGGACGCAGACACAGATACGCAGTATTTT. Translating it yields CASSFLDADTDTQYF.

The V and J genes are TRBV2 and TRBJ1-4; TRBD1 aligns across 7 bases. There are 14 residues in the CDR3. The V and J ends lost 2 bases and 6 bases, in that order; junction bases with no gene match: 3. Germline V CDR1 and CDR2: SNHLY, FYNNEI. The CDR3, as DNA: TGTGCCAGCAGTGAAACAGGGGTTCATGAAAAACTGTTTTTT. This translates into CASSETGVHEKLFF.

The table lists this clonotype with many counts. CDR3 loop: CASSELAGGTGELFF. The DNA for the CDR3 is TGTGCCAGCAGTGAGCTAGCGGGAGGAACCGGGGAGCTGTTTTTT. The chain is built from TRBV12-3 or TRBV12-4 and TRBJ2-2, with TRBD2 matching 11 bases. V was clipped by 5 bases and J by 5 bases; unmatched bases: 4. The CDR3 has 15 residues.

This clonotype was seen once. One end of the junction is discordant with germline, which a read error may explain. This chain links TRBV10-3 with TRBJ2-3; the match to TRBD1 covers 8 bases. This CDR3 region has 15 residues. The germline CDR1 and CDR2 sequences are ENHRY and SYGVKD. The CDR3 nucleotides are TGTGCCATCAGTGGTTGGACAGGGAGCACAGGTACGCAGTATTTT. Residues: CAISGWTGSTGTQYF.

This clonotype was seen many times. The rearrangement joins TRBV29-1 to TRBJ2-5, with D hard to call. CDR1 is SQVTM and CDR2 is ANQGSEA in the germline V gene. This CDR3 is built from 14 residues. V lost 7 bases, J lost 1 base, and 16 bases lay in between. The DNA for the CDR3 is TGCAGCGAAGTTGAGTGGCTAGGCCAAGAGACCCAGTACTTC. Translation: CSEVEWLGQETQYF.

Only a few counts were recorded for this clonotype. The chain couples TRBV6-1 to TRBJ1-1, with D hard to call. V lost 7 bases and J 1 base, leaving 10 bases between the germline ends. The CDR3 runs 13 residues. Germline V gene lookup returns CDR1 MNHNS and CDR2 SASEGT. In DNA, the CDR3 is TGTGCCAGCAATAACGGGAAGAACACTGAAGCTTTCTTT. It encodes CASNNGKNTEAFF.

This clonotype was seen ten or more times. The J gene is TRBJ1-1, the V gene TRBV20-1; TRBD1 matches 9 bases. The CDR3 length is 15 residues. Germline V gene data show CDR1 as DFQATT and CDR2 as SNEGSKA (reference sequence). V trimming: 3 bases; J trimming: 6 bases; junction bases outside the gene matches: 11. The CDR3 coding sequence is TGCAGTGCTAGGCGACCGGGACAGGGATGGCCTGAAGCTTTCTTT. Its translation: CSARRPGQGWPEAFF.

This clonotype was seen repeatedly, ten times or more. This chain joins TRBV7-8 and TRBJ2-6; tentative D call: TRBD1 (5 bases). This CDR3 has 14 amino acids. The ends were cut back, 7 bases at V and 0 bases at J, with 7 bases in the middle. Per the germline V gene, CDR1 is SGHVS and CDR2 is FQNEAQ. CDR3 loop: CASTRGSGANVLTF. CDR3 in DNA: TGTGCCAGCACAAGGGGCTCTGGGGCCAACGTCCTGACTTTC.

About this clonotype: This sequence may be a read error, since a much larger clone differs from it by one base. This rearrangement joins TRBV11-2 to TRBJ1-1; D might be TRBD1 (5 bases). The germline V gene encodes CDR1 SGHAT and CDR2 FQNNGV. The CDR3 totals 15 residues. CDR3 nucleotide sequence: TGTGCCAGCAGCCTAGAGGGACCTTTGAACAGTGAAGCTTTCTTT. As protein: CASSLEGPLNSEAFF. Supplemented by reference TRBV11-2 and TRBJ1-1, the full variable domain reads EAGVAQSPRYKIIEKRQSVAFWCNPISGHATLYWYQQILGQGPKLLIQFQNNGVVDDSQLPKDRFSAERLKGVDSTLKIQPAKLEDSAVYLCASSLEGPLNSEAFFGQGTRLTVV.

The V gene is TRBV5-1, the J gene TRBJ1-4; 9 bases align to TRBD1. The CDR3 runs 14 residues. Germline-derived CDR1 and CDR2 are SGHRS and YFSETQ. Unmatched junction bases numbered 6, after V lost 4 bases and J lost 8 bases. CDR3 sequence (DNA): TGCGCCAGCAGCCGGACAGGGGAGGACGAAAAACTGTTTTTT. Protein: CASSRTGEDEKLFF.

Only a few counts were recorded for this clonotype. This chain links TRBV15 with TRBJ2-7, with 10 positions matching TRBD1. J gave up 4 bases and V 4 bases, and 10 bases lay outside the gene matches. Germline CDR1 reads LNHNV; CDR2 reads YYDKDF (reference sequence). The CDR3 is made up of 16 amino acids. The CDR3 nucleotides read TGTGCCACCAGCATGCGAATGGGACAGGGGTCTTACGAGCAGTACTTC. Its translation: CATSMRMGQGSYEQYF.

This clonotype showed up many times. The chain carries TRBV28 and TRBJ2-1; 9 nucleotides line up with TRBD2. J gave up 8 bases and V 5 bases, and 13 bases lay outside the gene matches. Germline V CDR1 and CDR2: MDHEN, SYDVKM. The CDR3 spans 16 residues. CDR3 DNA sequence: TGTGCCAGCAGTCGGACCGGGACTAGCATTCTTGATGAGCAGTTCTTC. This gives the protein CASSRTGTSILDEQFF.

V and J are TRBV4-1 and TRBJ2-7; D is unclear. Germline V CDR1 and CDR2: MGHRA, YSYEKL. Trimming removed 4 bases from V and 3 bases from J, with 16 bases in between. The CDR3 spans 15 residues. The CDR3 nucleotides read TGCGCCAGCAGCCTCGTACACATCTTGAACTACGAGCAGTACTTC. Translated, it gives CASSLVHILNYEQYF.